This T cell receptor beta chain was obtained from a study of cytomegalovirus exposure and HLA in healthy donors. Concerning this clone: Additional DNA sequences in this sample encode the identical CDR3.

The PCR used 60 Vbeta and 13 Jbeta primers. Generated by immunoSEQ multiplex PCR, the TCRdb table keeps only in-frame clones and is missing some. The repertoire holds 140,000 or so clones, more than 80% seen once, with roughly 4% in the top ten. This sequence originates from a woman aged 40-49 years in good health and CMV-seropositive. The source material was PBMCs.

The CDR3 reads CATSTTGSGANVLTF. The DNA for the CDR3 is TGTGCCACCAGTACTACGGGGTCTGGGGCCAACGTCCTGACTTTC. V and J are TRBV15 and TRBJ2-6, with a tentative D call TRBD2 (5 bases). V lost 6 bases, J lost 1 base, and 10 bases lay in between. The length of the CDR3 is 15 residues. Germline V gene lookup returns CDR1 LNHNV and CDR2 YYDKDF (reference sequence).